The 16 T cell receptor beta chains in this list originate from one sample, sequenced in a study of blood T cell repertoires in COVID-19. Libraries were prepared by immunoSEQ multiplex PCR; TCRdb keeps only in-frame clonotypes and omits some of them. The sample has roughly 180,000 clones; about 85% are singletons. The sequencing input was peripheral blood. These receptors all come from a man in his 70s with active or convalescent COVID-19.

The chain joins TRBV9 to TRBJ2-3, with 8 nucleotides matching TRBD2. The V and J ends lost 6 bases and 3 bases, in that order; junction bases with no gene match: 9. The germline V gene encodes CDR1 SGDLS and CDR2 YYNGEE. CDR3 length equals 15 residues. The DNA of the CDR3 is TGTGCCAGCACCCGAAGCGGGGGAAGGACAGATACGCAGTATTTT. Amino acids: CASTRSGGRTDTQYF.

The rearrangement uses TRBV6-4 and TRBJ1-1; no reliable D call. Germline V gene sequence: CDR1 MRHNA, CDR2 SNTAGT. Trimming stripped 3 bases from V and 4 bases from J, with 12 bases between. This CDR3 comprises 14 residues. CDR3 DNA sequence: TGTGCCAGCAGTGAATGGGGAGGCAGCACTGAAGCTTTCTTT. Translating gives CASSEWGGSTEAFF.

The sample holds one count of this clone. The rearrangement joins TRBV6-5 to TRBJ2-3; D uncertain. CDR3 size: 15 residues. V was shortened by 5 bases and J by 0 bases, with 12 bases between the two germline ends. The germline V gene has CDR1 MNHEY and CDR2 SVGAGI. The CDR3 DNA is TGTGCCAGCAGTCACCTGACGACTAGCACAGATACGCAGTATTTT. This translates into CASSHLTTSTDTQYF.

The rearrangement links TRBV7-9 to TRBJ1-1; maybe TRBD1 (6 bases). CDR1 is SEHNR and CDR2 is FQNEAQ in the germline V gene (reference sequence). The length of the CDR3 is 13 residues. Trimming shortened V by 3 bases and J by 4 bases, and 9 bases separated the two germline ends. CDR3 region: CASSFVGGTEAFF. In DNA, the CDR3 is TGTGCCAGCAGCTTTGTAGGGGGCACTGAAGCTTTCTTT. Looking up the rest from reference TRBV7-9 and TRBJ1-1 gives the full variable domain: DTGVSQNPRHKITKRGQNVTFRCDPISEHNRLYWYRQTLGQGPEFLTYFQNEAQLEKSRLLSDRFSAERPKGSFSTLEIQRTEQGDSAMYLCASSFVGGTEAFFGQGTRLTVV.

The chain uses TRBV6-5 and TRBJ1-4; 9 bases match TRBD1. V lost 4 bases, J lost 7 bases, and 4 bases stayed unmatched. The germline V gene encodes CDR1 MNHEY and CDR2 SVGAGI. The CDR3 is made up of 14 amino acids. The CDR3 is CASSSQGAGEKLFF. The CDR3 DNA reads TGTGCCAGCAGTTCACAGGGGGCAGGTGAAAAACTGTTTTTT.

The CDR3 loop reads CASSTRPGKPSGNTIYF. CDR3 coding DNA: TGTGCCAGCAGTACCCGCCCCGGGAAACCCTCTGGAAACACCATATATTTT. The chain is built from TRBV28 and TRBJ1-3; no firm D call. V lost 5 bases and J 0 bases, leaving 17 bases between the germline ends. From germline, CDR1 is MDHEN and CDR2 SYDVKM. CDR3 length: 17 residues.

The gene calls are TRBV28 and TRBJ1-5; D is ambiguous. The V gene's germline CDR1 is MDHEN and CDR2 SYDVKM. Trimming removed 4 bases at V and 7 bases at J, with 17 bases between. The CDR3 totals 15 residues. The CDR3 loop reads CASSSRVGGWQPQHF. The CDR3, as DNA: TGTGCCAGCAGTTCCCGAGTAGGAGGGTGGCAGCCCCAGCATTTT.

The chain carries TRBV25-1 and TRBJ2-5, with 11 positions matching TRBD1. After removal of 6 bases from V and 1 base from J, the junction contained 1 base not matched to a gene. The CDR3 covers 14 residues. The V gene's germline CDR1 is MGHDK and CDR2 SYGVNS. The CDR3 here is CASRGQGAQETQYF. The CDR3 region has the DNA TGTGCCAGCAGAGGACAGGGGGCCCAAGAGACCCAGTACTTC.

The V gene is TRBV5-1, the J gene TRBJ1-1; 11 bases agree with TRBD1. Per germline, CDR1 SGHRS and CDR2 YFSETQ. V trimming: 6 bases; J trimming: 4 bases; junction bases outside the gene matches: 2. The CDR3 runs to 13 residues. CDR3 amino acids: CASKDRGLTEAFF. As DNA, the CDR3 is TGCGCCAGCAAGGACAGGGGGCTCACTGAAGCTTTCTTT.

CDR3 in DNA: TGTGCCAGCAGCTTGGAACAGGGGGCGTTAGGAAACACCATATATTTT. This sequence encodes CASSLEQGALGNTIYF. This chain uses TRBV5-6 with TRBJ1-3; 9 bases line up with TRBD1. The CDR3 length is 16 residues. Losses at the gene ends were 0 bases for V and 4 bases for J; bases not matched to a gene: 5. Germline CDR1 and CDR2: SGHDT and YYEEEE.

The chain recombines TRBV19 with TRBJ1-2, with D perhaps matching TRBD1 (5 bases). The CDR3 covers 18 residues. Trimming took off 3 bases at V and 1 base at J, with 21 bases between the two ends. CDR1 and CDR2 from the germline V gene are LNHDA and SQIVND (reference sequence). CDR3 sequence: CASSIRGKGRDLNYGYTF. CDR3 coding DNA: TGTGCCAGTAGTATCCGGGGGAAAGGCCGAGATCTTAACTATGGCTACACCTTC.

This chain joins TRBV19 and TRBJ1-1; 10 bases match TRBD1. Trimming at V came to 3 bases and at J to 7 bases, leaving 8 bases not matched to a gene. The CDR3 consists of 15 residues. CDR1 is LNHDA and CDR2 is SQIVND in the germline V gene (reference sequence). Here the CDR3 reads CASSISDRGPSEAFF. CDR3 nucleotides: TGTGCCAGTAGTATTAGTGACAGGGGGCCAAGTGAAGCTTTCTTT.

The rearrangement joins TRBV5-1 to TRBJ1-4; TRBD1 matches 10 bases. Germline CDR1 and CDR2: SGHRS and YFSETQ. There are 14 residues in the CDR3. V was clipped by 3 bases and J by 6 bases; unmatched bases: 2. CDR3 coding DNA: TGCGCCAGCAGCTCCGGGACAGGGGATGAAAAACTGTTTTTT. Translation gives CASSSGTGDEKLFF.

This clone was observed a few times. V is TRBV5-5 and J is TRBJ1-2, with 8 nucleotides matching TRBD1. This CDR3 is built from 15 residues. Germline CDR1 reads SGHKS; CDR2 reads YYEKEE (reference sequence). The V gene end was trimmed by 2 bases and the J gene end by 4 bases; junction bases not matched to a gene: 7. CDR3 nucleotide sequence: TGTGCCAGCAGCTTAGGACAGGGCGAAACCTATGGCTACACCTTC. Translation: CASSLGQGETYGYTF.

The gene calls are TRBV5-6 and TRBJ1-5; D remains ambiguous. The CDR3 length is 15 residues. The V end was cut by 0 bases, the J end by 7 bases, with 14 bases between. Germline CDR1 and CDR2: SGHDT and YYEEEE. CDR3 DNA: TGTGCCAGCAGCTTGGGCCCTTTCGAGGAACAGCCCCAGCATTTT. Translated: CASSLGPFEEQPQHF.

The rearrangement links TRBV7-9 to TRBJ2-7, with D possibly matching TRBD2 (7 bases). Trimming pared 5 bases from V and 1 base from J, leaving 15 bases between. Germline V gives CDR1 SEHNR, CDR2 FQNEAQ (reference sequence). The length of the CDR3 is 15 residues. CDR3 DNA: TGTGCCAGCAGCCTCGACGGGGGGACATCCTACGAGCAGTACTTC. Amino acids: CASSLDGGTSYEQYF.